This is a list of T cell receptor beta chains from one sample in a study of beta chain features in type 1 diabetes. The protocol was immunoSEQ multiplex PCR, while the TCRdb copy is restricted to in-frame clones and leaves out a portion. The table records some 99,000 clones, approximately 39% of them present only once. Sequencing was performed on stem cell memory CD4+ T cells from blood. These receptors were obtained from a woman aged 18-29 years in good health. Both conserved end residues are part of each CDR3. D genes are given only for firm matches. Only some rows state a clone size, as once, few, many or a class for expanded clones.

d_gene	abundance	j_gene	v_gene	CDR3aa	CDR3nt
-	-	TRBJ2-2	TRBV5-1	CASSLQGRMRNTGELFF	TGCGCCAGCAGCTTACAGGGTCGCATGAGGAACACCGGGGAGCTGTTTTTT
-	-	TRBJ2-5	TRBV28	CAVQSQVETQYF	TGTGCCGTTCAGTCCCAAGTAGAGACCCAGTACTTC
-	-	TRBJ2-1	TRBV2	CAGSGGAPRFF	TGTGCCGGCAGCGGAGGGGCCCCAAGGTTCTTC
-	once	TRBJ1-1	TRBV18	CASSPPVGMNTEAFF	TGTGCCAGCTCACCACCGGTCGGGATGAACACTGAAGCTTTCTTT
TRBD1	few	TRBJ2-4	TRBV5-1	CASSWPRGQGDGNIQYF	TGCGCCAGCAGCTGGCCAAGGGGCCAGGGGGATGGAAACATTCAGTACTTC
TRBD2	-	TRBJ2-1	TRBV11-2	CASSLDPVAGGPKDEQFF	TGTGCCAGCAGCTTAGATCCGGTAGCGGGAGGGCCTAAAGATGAGCAGTTCTTC
-	-	TRBJ1-2	TRBV19	CASSITGGQFSGYTF	TGTGCCAGTAGTATTACGGGGGGACAATTTTCGGGCTACACCTTC
-	few	TRBJ1-1	TRBV19	CASSPRGSEAFF	TGTGCCAGTTCACCTCGGGGGTCTGAAGCTTTCTTT
TRBD1	-	TRBJ1-3	TRBV28	CASSPSTGAGNTIYF	TGTGCCAGCAGTCCATCTACAGGGGCCGGAAACACCATATATTTT
TRBD1	-	TRBJ2-7	TRBV29-1	CSVDYGTGPYEQYF	TGCAGCGTTGATTACGGGACAGGGCCCTACGAGCAGTACTTC
-	few	TRBJ2-5	TRBV28	CASSNGQLQETQYF	TGTGCCAGCAGCAATGGACAGTTACAAGAGACCCAGTACTTC
-	-	TRBJ1-3	TRBV6-5	CASSARGHSGNTIYF	TGTGCCAGCAGCGCACGAGGACACTCTGGAAACACCATATATTTT
-	-	TRBJ1-2	TRBV7-2	CASSLVGRGDYGYTF	TGTGCCAGCAGCTTAGTGGGACGGGGGGACTATGGCTACACCTTC
-	-	TRBJ2-7	TRBV6-1	CASSGPNSYEQYF	TGTGCCAGCAGTGGACCCAACAGCTACGAGCAGTACTTC
-	few	TRBJ2-3	TRBV6-5	CASRLTDTQYF	TGTGCCAGCAGACTCACAGATACGCAGTATTTT
-	-	TRBJ1-2	TRBV18	CASSPRQSNYGYTF	TGTGCCAGCTCACCAAGACAATCGAACTATGGCTACACCTTC
-	-	TRBJ2-5	TRBV27	CASSPLLQETQYF	TGTGCCAGCAGCCCACTCCTCCAAGAGACCCAGTACTTC
-	-	TRBJ2-5	TRBV12-5	CASGFQGVGTQYF	TGTGCTAGTGGGTTTCAGGGCGTTGGGACCCAGTACTTC
-	-	TRBJ1-2	TRBV18	CASSPHRQTELYTF	TGTGCCAGCTCACCCCATCGACAGACGGAATTGTACACCTTC
-	-	TRBJ1-3	TRBV29-1	CSVRDLESGNTIYF	TGCAGCGTTCGAGATCTTGAGTCTGGAAACACCATATATTTT
TRBD1	few	TRBJ1-1	TRBV18	CASSPTGERRTEAFF	TGTGCCAGCTCACCGACAGGGGAAAGGAGAACTGAAGCTTTCTTT
-	-	TRBJ1-5	TRBV7-2	CASSFQGYQPQHF	TGTGCCAGCAGCTTTCAGGGGTATCAGCCCCAGCATTTT
-	-	TRBJ1-4	TRBV5-1	CASSLAISANEKLFF	TGCGCCAGCAGCTTAGCGATCAGTGCCAATGAAAAACTGTTTTTT
-	-	TRBJ2-7	TRBV5-1	CASSLSRSEQYF	TGCGCCAGCAGCTTGAGTCGGAGCGAGCAGTACTTC
-	-	TRBJ1-2	TRBV29-1	CSVGTGLYGYTF	TGCAGCGTTGGTACAGGCCTCTATGGCTACACCTTC
-	-	TRBJ1-1	TRBV27	CASKGSVGTEAFF	TGTGCCAGCAAGGGGTCGGTGGGGACTGAAGCTTTCTTT
-	-	TRBJ2-1	TRBV30	CAWSVLYNEQFF	TGTGCCTGGAGTGTACTCTACAATGAGCAGTTCTTC
-	-	TRBJ2-5	TRBV6-1	CASSAGGEWRPETQYF	TGTGCCAGCAGTGCCGGAGGGGAGTGGAGGCCAGAGACCCAGTACTTC
TRBD1	-	TRBJ2-4	TRBV7-2	CASSARQGWRYIQYF	TGTGCCAGCAGCGCCCGACAGGGTTGGAGATACATTCAGTACTTC
TRBD1	-	TRBJ1-4	TRBV11-2	CASSQRDRGEKLFF	TGTGCCAGCAGCCAAAGGGACAGGGGAGAAAAACTGTTTTTT
-	-	TRBJ2-5	TRBV5-8	CASSLGGAETQYF	TGTGCCAGCAGCTTGGGGGGAGCGGAGACCCAGTACTTC
TRBD1	few	TRBJ1-1	TRBV19	CASSNGQVRGTEAFF	TGTGCCAGTAGTAACGGACAGGTGAGGGGCACTGAAGCTTTCTTT
-	-	TRBJ2-7	TRBV7-6	CASSLVAGSYEQYF	TGTGCCAGCAGCTTGGTGGCGGGGTCCTACGAGCAGTACTTC
-	few	TRBJ2-1	TRBV7-9	CASSLVYMNEQFF	TGTGCCAGCAGCTTAGTGTACATGAATGAGCAGTTCTTC
-	-	TRBJ2-1	TRBV7-2	CASSFSGSNEQFF	TGTGCCAGCAGCTTTAGTGGGAGCAATGAGCAGTTCTTC
-	few	TRBJ2-3	TRBV10-3	CAISAADTQYF	TGTGCCATCAGTGCTGCAGATACGCAGTATTTT
TRBD1	-	TRBJ2-7	TRBV7-2	CASSLMATGGYYEQYF	TGTGCCAGCAGCTTAATGGCGACAGGGGGATACTACGAGCAGTACTTC
TRBD1	-	TRBJ2-5	TRBV27	CASSPADRVQETQYF	TGTGCCAGCAGTCCGGCGGACAGGGTACAAGAGACCCAGTACTTC
TRBD1	-	TRBJ1-2	TRBV19	CASSPRDRIRRKDGYTF	TGTGCCAGTAGTCCCCGGGACAGGATTCGGAGGAAGGATGGCTACACCTTC
TRBD2	few	TRBJ2-1	TRBV7-9	CASSPHLLAGSYHEQFF	TGTGCCAGCAGCCCCCACCTACTAGCGGGAAGTTACCATGAGCAGTTCTTC
-	few	TRBJ1-1	TRBV9	CASSPSNTEAFF	TGTGCCAGCAGCCCAAGCAACACTGAAGCTTTCTTT
-	-	TRBJ2-5	TRBV5-6	CASSGGQYEGTQYF	TGTGCCAGCAGCGGAGGACAGTACGAGGGGACCCAGTACTTC
-	-	TRBJ2-3	TRBV18	CASSPGLSPSGTDTQYF	TGTGCCAGCTCACCAGGGCTAAGTCCTAGCGGCACAGATACGCAGTATTTT
-	-	TRBJ1-1	TRBV2	CASNSVVAFF	TGTGCCAGCAACAGTGTTGTGGCTTTCTTT
-	-	TRBJ1-5	TRBV29-1	CSVVSGRSDQPQHF	TGCAGCGTTGTATCAGGGAGGTCTGATCAGCCCCAGCATTTT
-	-	TRBJ1-2	TRBV29-1	CSVGGFNYGYTF	TGCAGCGTTGGGGGCTTTAACTATGGCTACACCTTC
-	-	TRBJ2-7	TRBV10-3	CAISRLTLPFYEQYF	TGTGCCATCAGCAGGCTGACACTTCCCTTTTACGAGCAGTACTTC
TRBD2	few	TRBJ2-3	TRBV29-1	CSVERERTDTQYF	TGCAGCGTTGAGCGGGAGCGCACAGATACGCAGTATTTT
-	many	TRBJ2-7	TRBV7-9	CASSSRYEQYF	TGTGCCAGCAGCTCTAGATACGAGCAGTACTTC
-	-	TRBJ2-1	TRBV9	CASNRAYNEQFF	TGTGCCAGCAACCGAGCCTACAATGAGCAGTTCTTC
-	-	TRBJ2-2	TRBV6-6	CASRRERTGELFF	TGTGCCAGCAGGAGGGAGCGCACCGGGGAGCTGTTTTTT
-	-	TRBJ1-2	TRBV5-1	CASSLNSYYGYTF	TGCGCCAGCAGCTTGAACAGCTACTATGGCTACACCTTC
TRBD2	few	TRBJ2-3	TRBV7-2	CASSLSRDYHGPDTQYF	TGTGCCAGCAGCTTAAGTCGGGACTACCACGGTCCAGATACGCAGTATTTT
TRBD1	-	TRBJ2-5	TRBV20-1	CSIWDRETQYF	TGCAGTATCTGGGACAGAGAGACCCAGTACTTC
TRBD1	-	TRBJ1-2	TRBV5-1	CASSSLDRVYGYTF	TGCGCCAGCAGCTCCCTTGACAGGGTCTATGGCTACACCTTC